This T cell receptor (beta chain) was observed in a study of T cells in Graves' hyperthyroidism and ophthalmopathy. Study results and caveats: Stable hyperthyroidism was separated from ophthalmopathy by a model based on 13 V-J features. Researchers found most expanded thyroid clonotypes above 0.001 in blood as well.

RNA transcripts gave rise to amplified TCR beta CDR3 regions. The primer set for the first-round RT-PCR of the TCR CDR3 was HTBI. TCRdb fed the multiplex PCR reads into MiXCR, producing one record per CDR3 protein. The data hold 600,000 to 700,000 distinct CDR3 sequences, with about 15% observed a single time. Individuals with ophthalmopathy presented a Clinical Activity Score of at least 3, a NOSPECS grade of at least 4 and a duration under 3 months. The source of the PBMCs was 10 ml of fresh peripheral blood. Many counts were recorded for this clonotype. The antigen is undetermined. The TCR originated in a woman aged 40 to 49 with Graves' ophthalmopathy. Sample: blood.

CDR3 sequence reads: CATTRDRGNTEAFF. For the CDR3, the DNA is TGTGCCACCACACGGGACAGGGGGAACACTGAAGCTTTCTTT. V and J are TRBV10-3 and TRBJ1-1, with 10 nucleotides matching TRBD1. The germline V gene has CDR1 ENHRY and CDR2 SYGVKD. The CDR3 runs 14 residues. The ends lost 10 bases at V and 1 base at J; junction bases unmatched: 6.